This passage covers 18 T cell receptor beta chains from one sample sequenced in a study of cytomegalovirus exposure and HLA in healthy donors. 60 Vbeta and 13 Jbeta primers were used in PCR. Only in-frame clones appear in the TCRdb table, and some are missing; sequencing was by immunoSEQ multiplex PCR. The data show roughly 130,000 clones, with more than 80% seen just once and 1% held by the top ten. The sequencing input was PBMCs. The receptors stem from a man aged 40-55 years in good health and CMV-seronegative.

The J gene is TRBJ1-1, the V gene TRBV5-1, with a weak D call TRBD1 (5 bases). The CDR3 is made up of 16 amino acids. CDR1 and CDR2 (germline): SGHRS, YFSETQ. The V end lost 4 bases, the J end lost 0 bases, and 16 bases lay between the germline ends. CDR3 sequence reads: CASSNFGGRMNTEAFF. CDR3 in DNA: TGCGCCAGCAGCAATTTCGGGGGGAGAATGAACACTGAAGCTTTCTTT.

Notes on this clone: The sample has other DNA sequences that encode this CDR3 too. The gene calls are TRBV28 and TRBJ1-1, with D possibly being TRBD1 (5 bases). Germline V gene sequence: CDR1 MDHEN, CDR2 SYDVKM. Trimming left V 3 bases short and J 0 bases short, with 8 bases between. The CDR3 consists of 14 residues. In DNA, the CDR3 is TGTGCCAGCAGTTTGGGGGGTTTGAACACTGAAGCTTTCTTT. Amino acid sequence: CASSLGGLNTEAFF.

The rearrangement links TRBV18 to TRBJ1-2; a possible D gene is TRBD1 (5 bases). Germline V gene sequence: CDR1 KGHSH, CDR2 LQKENI. The CDR3 is 13 amino acids. V lost 5 bases, J lost 6 bases, and 13 bases lay in between. The CDR3 DNA is TGTGCCAGCTCAGAGCAGGGAGGGGATGGCTACACCTTC. Its translation: CASSEQGGDGYTF. Full variable domain (remainder filled in from reference TRBV18 and TRBJ1-2): NAGVMQNPRHLVRRRGQEARLRCSPMKGHSHVYWYRQLPEEGLKFMVYLQKENIIDESGMPKERFSAEFPKEGPSILRIQQVVRGDSAAYFCASSEQGGDGYTFGSGTRLTVV.

The chain uses TRBV6-1 and TRBJ2-5, with D maybe TRBD1 (6 bases). The end of the DNA is better explained by TRBJ2-7, so the J call may be wrong. Germline V gene lookup returns CDR1 MNHNS and CDR2 SASEGT. The CDR3 extends over 11 amino acids. Written as DNA, the CDR3 is TGTGCCAGCAGCAGGGGTCACGAGCAGTACTTC. Amino acids: CASSRGHEQYF.

This chain joins TRBV28 and TRBJ2-1; TRBD2 aligns across 9 bases. Trimming at V came to 6 bases and at J to 8 bases, leaving 11 bases not matched to a gene. Germline V gene sequence: CDR1 MDHEN, CDR2 SYDVKM. CDR3 size: 15 residues. CDR3 DNA: TGTGCCAGCAGCGCTTGGACTAGCGTGGACGATGAGCAGTTCTTC. Translating gives CASSAWTSVDDEQFF.

The chain carries TRBV30 and TRBJ1-4, with 9 nucleotides matching TRBD1. Germline lookup yields CDR1 GTSNPN and CDR2 SVGIG (reference sequence). V trimming: 1 base; J trimming: 7 bases; junction bases outside the gene matches: 4. This CDR3 has 14 amino acids. For the CDR3, the DNA is TGTGCCTGGAGTGGGAGGGACAGGGCTGAAAAACTGTTTTTT. Its protein is CAWSGRDRAEKLFF.

This clone was seen once. The chain employs TRBV2 and TRBJ2-5; 8 positions agree with TRBD1. The germline CDR1 and CDR2 sequences are SNHLY and FYNNEI. After removal of 4 bases from V and 2 bases from J, the junction contained 0 bases not matched to a gene. CDR3 length: 13 amino acids. The CDR3 protein is CASSGTGQETQYF. CDR3 in DNA: TGTGCCAGCAGTGGGACAGGGCAAGAGACCCAGTACTTC.

There are a few counts of this clone. The chain recombines TRBV2 with TRBJ1-5; a weak D match, TRBD1 (6 bases). This CDR3 contains 14 residues. The V gene's germline CDR1 is SNHLY and CDR2 FYNNEI. With 5 bases removed from V and 13 bases from J, the gap between germline ends came to 21 bases. In DNA form, the CDR3 reads TGTGCCAGCAGTCCGACAGGTCGACCACACATACAGCATTTT. Residues: CASSPTGRPHIQHF.

In its sample, this clone was seen a few times. This rearrangement joins TRBV6-6 to TRBJ1-1; D is unresolved. The V end was cut by 5 bases, the J end by 5 bases, with 15 bases between. This CDR3 is built from 14 residues. CDR1 MNHNY and CDR2 SVGAGI come from the germline V gene (reference sequence). CDR3 sequence (DNA): TGTGCCAGCAGTCGTTCCACTCAGGAAACTGAAGCTTTCTTT. Translated: CASSRSTQETEAFF.

The CDR3 DNA is TGTGCCAGCAGCAGCAACAGGGGCACAGATACGCAGTATTTT. Translating gives CASSSNRGTDTQYF. This chain uses TRBV27 with TRBJ2-3; weak D call: TRBD1 (6 bases). Germline V lookup: CDR1 MNHEY, CDR2 SMNVEV (reference sequence). The CDR3 is 14 amino acids. V was pared by 6 bases and J by 1 base, with 11 bases between.

The V call is TRBV2, the J call TRBJ2-7; D gene uncertain. Per germline, CDR1 SNHLY and CDR2 FYNNEI. Trimming left V 2 bases short and J 0 bases short, with 5 bases between. The CDR3 extends over 13 amino acids. Here the CDR3 reads CASSEQYSYEQYF. In DNA, the CDR3 is TGTGCCAGCAGTGAACAGTACTCCTACGAGCAGTACTTC.

This chain links TRBV6-5 with TRBJ1-2, with a possible D match to TRBD1 (5 bases). Germline V gene lookup returns CDR1 MNHEY and CDR2 SVGAGI. The V and J ends lost 7 bases and 0 bases respectively, with 9 bases between them. The CDR3 has 13 residues. In DNA, the CDR3 is TGTGCCAGCAAGACAGCTGCTAACTATGGCTACACCTTC. Its protein is CASKTAANYGYTF.

As to this clone: Other nucleotide sequences in the sample specify the same CDR3. The CDR3 here is CASSLQETQYF. CDR3 coding DNA: TGCGCCAGCAGCCTGCAAGAGACCCAGTACTTC. The chain uses TRBV5-1 and TRBJ2-5; D remains unclear. Trimming stripped 4 bases from V and 2 bases from J, with 3 bases between. Germline CDR1 and CDR2: SGHRS and YFSETQ. The CDR3 runs to 11 residues.

This rearrangement joins TRBV19 to TRBJ2-7; 8 bases are a match to TRBD1. Unmatched junction bases numbered 8, after V lost 2 bases and J lost 5 bases. Germline V gene lookup returns CDR1 LNHDA and CDR2 SQIVND (reference sequence). The CDR3 sequence is 15 residues long. The CDR3 nucleotides read TGTGCCAGTAGTATAAGGCCTGCGGACAGGGACGAGCAGTACTTC. Encoded protein: CASSIRPADRDEQYF. Complete variable domain (other parts from reference TRBV19 and TRBJ2-7): DGGITQSPKYLFRKEGQNVTLSCEQNLNHDAMYWYRQDPGQGLRLIYYSQIVNDFQKGDIAEGYSVSREKKESFPLTVTSAQKNPTAFYLCASSIRPADRDEQYFGPGTRLTVT.

Only one count was recorded for this clone. This chain links TRBV5-1 with TRBJ2-7; 8 bases are a match to TRBD2. The trim removed 5 bases at V and 5 bases at J, leaving 9 bases unmatched. The CDR3 runs 14 residues. Per the germline V gene, CDR1 is SGHRS and CDR2 is YFSETQ. The CDR3 coding sequence is TGCGCCAGCAGATCCGGGACTAGTAACCACGAGCAGTACTTC. Translation gives CASRSGTSNHEQYF.

The table lists this clone with a few counts. V usage is TRBV2 and J usage is TRBJ2-3; D not certain. The CDR3 is made up of 14 amino acids. CDR1 is SNHLY and CDR2 is FYNNEI in the germline V gene. V gave up 6 bases and J gave up 2 bases, with 12 bases separating them. Written as DNA, the CDR3 is TGTGCCAGCAGCGTCGTAGAGTACACAGATACGCAGTATTTT. Translated, it gives CASSVVEYTDTQYF.

This clone occurred a few times. As DNA, the CDR3 is TGTGCCAGCAGCTTGTTACAGGGGAGTCAGGATTCACCCCTCCACTTT. This codes for CASSLLQGSQDSPLHF. The chain carries TRBV5-4 and TRBJ1-6, with 7 bases identical to TRBD1. V gave up 1 base and J gave up 8 bases; unmatched junction bases: 9. CDR3 length: 16 amino acids. Germline V CDR1 and CDR2: SGHNT, YYREEE (reference sequence).

In the case of this clone: Because it lacks the conserved phenylalanine or tryptophan at the end, this CDR3 is likely a read error. It is unclear where the CDR3 begins or ends on the DNA, so no DNA is shown, and the CDR3 is as TCRdb lists it. This chain uses TRBV3-1 (or the pseudogene TRBV3-2) with TRBJ1-2. The germline CDR1 and CDR2 sequences are LGHDT and YNNKEL (reference sequence). The CDR3 is 9 amino acids long, termini counted. CDR3 residues: CASSHHSVL.